This TCR beta chain derives from a study of response to subunit inactivated influenza vaccine. Broader study findings: There was a suggestion from the authors that each seasonal influenza vaccination recruits few new T cells.

This clonotype has a handful of counts. No antigen is known for it. MiXCR, run by TCRdb on the RT-PCR reads, gives a single entry per CDR3 protein. The sample consists of under 850,000 distinct CDR3 sequences, under 20% of them appearing once. Looked up from germline, CDR1 is SGHDN and CDR2 is FVKESK. Trimming stripped 0 bases from V and 5 bases from J, with 14 bases between. The CDR3 sequence is 16 residues long. This sequence was found in a man aged 45-65 years who received an inactivated influenza vaccine. The sample here was PBMCs from blood, taken 4 to 6 days after vaccination. The rearrangement links TRBV14 to TRBJ2-1, with D unclear. This CDR3 is CASSQDTPYYDNEQFF. DNA of the CDR3: TGTGCCAGCAGCCAAGATACTCCCTACTACGACAATGAGCAGTTCTTC.